The clone carrying this TCR beta chain has just a few counts. As originally analysed: Clinicopathological groups supplied CDR3 differences that were used to build a distant-metastasis classifier for papillary thyroid cancer. MiXCR reprocessed the PCR reads for TCRdb. These V and J calls derive from TCRdb rather than the authors' analysis. The data hold 50,000 to 65,000 clones, with under 5% observed a single time. This CDR3 has 13 residues. Germline V gives CDR1 SGHRS, CDR2 YFSETQ. J was trimmed by 3 bases and V by 5 bases; bases with no gene match: 4. This specimen belongs to a study of metastatic and nonmetastatic thyroid tumors. Turning to the study itself: It was across blood and tumor or nodule tissue from malignant and benign thyroid patients that repertoires were compared.

No patient had received any treatment before thyroid surgery. What was sequenced was blood. This sequence originates from a female donor with papillary thyroid cancer or a benign thyroid nodule (not recorded which). Some clones in this sample may be carry-over from other donors' samples. The V gene is TRBV5-1, the J gene TRBJ1-1; 7 positions match TRBD1. CDR3 residues: CASRRGRDTEAFF. DNA for the CDR3: TGCGCCAGCAGAAGGGGGCGGGACACTGAAGCTTTCTTT. Drawing the rest from reference TRBV5-1 and TRBJ1-1, the complete variable domain is KAGVTQTPRYLIKTRGQQVTLSCSPISGHRSVSWYQQTPGQGLQFLFEYFSETQRNKGNFPGRFSGRQFSNSRSEMNVSTLELGDSALYLCASRRGRDTEAFFGQGTRLTVV.